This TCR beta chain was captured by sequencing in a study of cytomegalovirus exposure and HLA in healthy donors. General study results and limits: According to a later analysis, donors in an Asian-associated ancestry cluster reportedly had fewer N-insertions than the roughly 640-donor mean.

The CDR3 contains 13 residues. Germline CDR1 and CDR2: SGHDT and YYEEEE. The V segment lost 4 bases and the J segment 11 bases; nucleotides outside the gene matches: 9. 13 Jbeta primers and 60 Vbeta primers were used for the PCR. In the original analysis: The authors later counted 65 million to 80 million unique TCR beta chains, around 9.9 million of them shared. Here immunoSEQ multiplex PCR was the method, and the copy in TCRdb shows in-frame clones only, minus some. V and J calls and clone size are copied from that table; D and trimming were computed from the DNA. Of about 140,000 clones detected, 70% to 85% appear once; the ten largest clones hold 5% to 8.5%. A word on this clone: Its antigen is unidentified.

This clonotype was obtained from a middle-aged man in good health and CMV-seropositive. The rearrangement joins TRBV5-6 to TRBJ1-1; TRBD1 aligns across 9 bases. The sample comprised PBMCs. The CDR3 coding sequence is TGTGCCAGCAGCGGGACAGGGAGCGGGGTGGCTTTCTTT. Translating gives CASSGTGSGVAFF.